Listed below are T cell receptor beta chains from one sample, sequenced in a study of Ad26.COV2.S vaccination and SARS-CoV-2 variants. TCRdb's table, derived via immunoSEQ multiplex PCR, lists solely in-frame clones and lacks some. The sample includes a few hundred thousand clones, more than 75% of them seen just once. Here the sequenced sample was peripheral blood, taken in a trial of Ad26.COV2.S vaccine versus placebo. Receptors were obtained from a person aged 18-60 years who received the Ad26.COV2.S COVID-19 vaccine or a placebo. CDR3s include the opening cysteine and the closing phenylalanine or tryptophan.

v_gene,CDR3aa
TRBV7-9,CASSVRQGYQETQYF
TRBV30,CAWTEGLPNNEQFF
TRBV4-3,CASSQVRGTNIHF
TRBV7-6,CASSVYRDRSYEQYF
TRBV5-5,CASRPILWMNKFYGYTF
TRBV27,CASSLSPYATNEKLFF
TRBV27,CASSFLRGALDTQYF
TRBV27,CASSLSDPNTEAFF
TRBV25-1,CASSARTGSNEQYF
TRBV5-6,CASSFRPYEQYF
TRBV5-1,CASSPTRQGNYGYTF
TRBV4-3,CASSLRQGEGEQFF
TRBV2,CASSEALSGNIQYF
TRBV5-1,CASSLAGRPHYGYTF
TRBV4-1,CASSQARGGRTGELFF
TRBV9,CASSDTGGQPQHF
TRBV6-5,CASSSYLTVDSPLHF
TRBV7-2,CASSLRTGGRQPQHF
TRBV30,CAWSVLGGGYEQYF
TRBV5-4,CASTTGPRSSYEQYF
TRBV7-9,CASSFGGLRPLHF
TRBV2,CASSEVATRGTTGYYEQYF
TRBV30,CAWDIGTVNNQPQHF
TRBV7-9,CASRRGSTDTQYF
TRBV23-1,CASSQSRDRGLKNEKLFF